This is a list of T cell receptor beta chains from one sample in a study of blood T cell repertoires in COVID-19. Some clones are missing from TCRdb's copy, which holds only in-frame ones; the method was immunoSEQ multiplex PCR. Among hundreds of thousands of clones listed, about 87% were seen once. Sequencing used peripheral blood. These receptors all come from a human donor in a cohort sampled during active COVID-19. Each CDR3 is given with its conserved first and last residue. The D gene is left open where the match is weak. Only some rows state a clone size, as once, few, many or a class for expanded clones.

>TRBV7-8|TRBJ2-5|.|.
CASSPYTLAETQYF
TGTGCCAGCAGCCCGTATACACTAGCAGAGACCCAGTACTTC
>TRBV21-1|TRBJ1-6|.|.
CASSKEGQLNSPLHF
TGTGCCAGCAGCAAAGAGGGACAGCTTAATTCACCCCTCCACTTT
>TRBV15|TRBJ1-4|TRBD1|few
CATSRDTGTGFEKLFF
TGTGCCACCAGCAGAGACACCGGGACAGGGTTTGAAAAACTGTTTTTT
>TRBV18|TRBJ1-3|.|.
CASSLFPGSSGNTIYF
TGTGCCAGCTCACTCTTTCCGGGATCCTCTGGAAACACCATATATTTT
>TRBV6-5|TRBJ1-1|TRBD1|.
CASIPNLTGQAFF
TGTGCCAGCATCCCAAACTTGACAGGGCAAGCTTTCTTT
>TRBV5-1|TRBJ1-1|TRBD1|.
CASSDLTGGTEAFF
TGCGCCAGCAGCGACCTGACAGGGGGCACTGAAGCTTTCTTT
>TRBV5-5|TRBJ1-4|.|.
CASSLAGVGEKLFF
TGTGCCAGCAGCTTAGCAGGGGTAGGGGAAAAACTGTTTTTT
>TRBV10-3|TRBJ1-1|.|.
CAIASPNTEAFF
TGTGCCATCGCGAGCCCGAACACTGAAGCTTTCTTT
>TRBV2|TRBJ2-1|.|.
CASNSGGARNEQFF
TGTGCCAGCAACAGTGGGGGGGCTCGTAATGAGCAGTTCTTC
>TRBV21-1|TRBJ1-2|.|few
CASSNRGLNYGYTF
TGTGCCAGCAGCAACAGGGGTCTTAACTATGGCTACACCTTC
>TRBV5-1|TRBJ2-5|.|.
CASSLGTLGVETQYF
TGCGCCAGCAGCTTGGGGACCCTGGGAGTAGAGACCCAGTACTTC
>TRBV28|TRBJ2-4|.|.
CASSFFTATQGRNIQYF
TGTGCCAGCAGCTTCTTTACGGCGACCCAGGGTAGGAACATTCAGTACTTC
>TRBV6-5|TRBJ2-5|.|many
CASSSLRLSETQYF
TGTGCCAGCAGTTCTTTAAGACTCTCTGAGACCCAGTACTTC
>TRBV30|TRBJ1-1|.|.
CAWSVRGLQGLTMNTEAFF
TGTGCCTGGAGTGTACGGGGCCTTCAGGGGCTAACCATGAACACTGAAGCTTTCTTT
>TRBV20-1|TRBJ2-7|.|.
CSASGNSGSTYEQYF
TGCAGTGCTAGTGGTAATTCAGGGTCAACCTACGAGCAGTACTTC
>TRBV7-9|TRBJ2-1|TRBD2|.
CASSFSSGSRDEQFF
TGTGCCAGCAGCTTTAGTAGCGGGAGCAGGGATGAGCAGTTCTTC
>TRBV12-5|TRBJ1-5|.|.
CASGLVTGGTHQPQHF
TGTGCTAGTGGTTTGGTAACAGGAGGGACTCATCAGCCCCAGCATTTT
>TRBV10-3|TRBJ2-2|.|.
CAIRQEAGFGELFF
TGTGCCATCAGGCAAGAGGCCGGGTTCGGGGAGCTGTTTTTT
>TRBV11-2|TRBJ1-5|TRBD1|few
CASSRGQGEGNQPQHF
TGTGCCAGCAGCAGGGGACAGGGTGAAGGCAATCAGCCCCAGCATTTT
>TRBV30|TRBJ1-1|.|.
CAWSTGSEAFF
TGTGCCTGGAGTACGGGGTCTGAAGCTTTCTTT